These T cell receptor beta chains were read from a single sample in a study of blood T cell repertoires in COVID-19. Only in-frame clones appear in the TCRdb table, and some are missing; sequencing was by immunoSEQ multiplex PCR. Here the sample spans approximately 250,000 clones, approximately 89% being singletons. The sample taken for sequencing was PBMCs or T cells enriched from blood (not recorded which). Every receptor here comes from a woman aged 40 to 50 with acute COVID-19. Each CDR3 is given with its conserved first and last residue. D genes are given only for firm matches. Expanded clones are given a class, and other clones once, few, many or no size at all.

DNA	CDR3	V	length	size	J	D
TGTGCCAGCTCACCGGGGACAGGGAGAACCGGGGAGCTGTTTTTT	CASSPGTGRTGELFF	TRBV18	15	-	TRBJ2-2	TRBD1
TGTGCCAGCAGCTTGTGGCTAGCGACCTACAATGAGCAGTTCTTC	CASSLWLATYNEQFF	TRBV7-2	15	few	TRBJ2-1	-
TGTGCCAGCAGCTTAGAAATATCCGGGGGTCATAATGAGCAGTTCTTC	CASSLEISGGHNEQFF	TRBV11-2	16	once	TRBJ2-1	-
TGTGCCAGCAGCAGATCCGGGACTAACTCCTACAATGAGCAGTTCTTC	CASSRSGTNSYNEQFF	TRBV7-9	16	-	TRBJ2-1	TRBD2
TGTGCCAGCAGTTACCTGGCGGGGGCGGCCATCTACGAGCAGTACTTC	CASSYLAGAAIYEQYF	TRBV6-2/TRBV6-3	16	-	TRBJ2-7	-
TGTGCCAGCAGCTTAGGACGTGGCGGGGGGAGCTCCTACAATGAGCAGTTCTTC	CASSLGRGGGSSYNEQFF	TRBV11-2	18	-	TRBJ2-1	TRBD2
TGTGCCAGCAGCTTTGCGAGCTCTGGAAACACCATATATTTT	CASSFASSGNTIYF	TRBV11-2	14	-	TRBJ1-3	-
TGTGCCAGCAGAAAAGCAGGGGTTAACACCGGGGAGCTGTTTTTT	CASRKAGVNTGELFF	TRBV7-2	15	few	TRBJ2-2	-
TGTGCCAGCAGTTTGCGCCCTACTAGGGACAGGGCTACGACTCAGTTATATGGCTACACCTTC	CASSLRPTRDRATTQLYGYTF	TRBV27	21	-	TRBJ1-2	TRBD1
TGTGCTAGTGTGAGGGACTACAATGAGCAGTTCTTC	CASVRDYNEQFF	TRBV12-5	12	-	TRBJ2-1	-
TGTGCCAGCAGCGGGGGACAGCCGAACACCGGGGAGCTGTTTTTT	CASSGGQPNTGELFF	TRBV5-5	15	-	TRBJ2-2	TRBD1
TGTGCCAGCCGCCTCGGGACAGGGGGCACTGAAGCTTTCTTT	CASRLGTGGTEAFF	TRBV7-2	14	-	TRBJ1-1	TRBD1
TGTGCCAGTAGTATAGTTCTAGGCCGAGTCAACACCGGGGAGCTGTTTTTT	CASSIVLGRVNTGELFF	TRBV19	17	-	TRBJ2-2	-
TGCGCCAGCAGCCAAGGCCTCATCGGACTAGTAGGCACAGATACGCAGTATTTT	CASSQGLIGLVGTDTQYF	TRBV4-3	18	-	TRBJ2-3	TRBD2
TGTGCCTGGAGTGCTGACAGGGGGCGGGCTTCGGACACTGAAGCTTTCTTT	CAWSADRGRASDTEAFF	TRBV30	17	-	TRBJ1-1	TRBD1
TGTGCCACCAGTGACTACCTGACTAGCGGGGGGTCCTACAATGAGCAGTTCTTC	CATSDYLTSGGSYNEQFF	TRBV24-1	18	-	TRBJ2-1	TRBD2
TGTGCCAGCTCACCACCGGCCCGTCAGCCCCAGCATTTT	CASSPPARQPQHF	TRBV18	13	-	TRBJ1-5	-
TGTGCCAGCAGCGTAGAACACAGTATCAATGAGCAGTTCTTC	CASSVEHSINEQFF	TRBV9	14	-	TRBJ2-1	-
TGTGCCATCAGTGGGCGGACAGGGGGTAGCAATCAGCCCCAGCATTTT	CAISGRTGGSNQPQHF	TRBV10-3	16	-	TRBJ1-5	TRBD1
TGTGCCAGCAGTGAAAGACAGGTGATCCCCTACGAGCAGTACTTC	CASSERQVIPYEQYF	TRBV6-1	15	once	TRBJ2-7	-
TGTGCCAGCAGCCCCGAGATGTATACTGAAGCTTTCTTT	CASSPEMYTEAFF	TRBV9	13	-	TRBJ1-1	-
TGTGCCATCAGTCCCGGGACAGGGGGCGATCAGCCCCAGCATTTT	CAISPGTGGDQPQHF	TRBV10-3	15	once	TRBJ1-5	TRBD1
TGTGCCAGTCAGTCCACCACTGAAGCTTTCTTT	CASQSTTEAFF	TRBV6-1	11	-	TRBJ1-1	-